A single sample gave rise to the 8 T cell receptor beta chains below, sequenced in a study of T-cell reconstitution after alpha-beta-depleted transplantation in children. Preparation of the TCRbeta library was carried out with unique molecular identifiers. From the PCR reads, TCRdb called clonotypes with MiXCR, one entry per CDR3 protein. Counted here are under 350,000 distinct CDR3 sequences, 9.5% to 10% occurring once; the ten biggest clones make up 10%. Sequenced material: PBMCs from the stem cell graft donor, taken from the stem cell graft. The receptors were sampled from a human donor who donated a stem cell graft to a child with SCID.

This clonotype was seen more than once but under ten times. This chain joins TRBV18 and TRBJ2-1; possibly TRBD1 for D (6 bases). Trimming stripped 6 bases from V and 3 bases from J, with 15 bases between. Germline lookup yields CDR1 KGHSH and CDR2 LQKENI. The CDR3 covers 15 residues. The CDR3 reads CASSRGRGDYNEQFF. For the CDR3, the DNA is TGTGCCAGCTCTCGTGGCAGGGGAGACTACAATGAGCAGTTCTTC.

In this sample, this clonotype turned up many times. At one boundary the junction diverges from the germline segment, which might be a read error. The rearrangement uses TRBV10-3 and TRBJ2-1; TRBD2 agrees at 11 bases. Germline values: CDR1 ENHRY, CDR2 SYGVKD. This CDR3 contains 16 residues. The CDR3 DNA is TGTGACATCAGTGAGTCACTAGCGGGGGTTTATGATGAGCAGTTCTTC. It codes for CDISESLAGVYDEQFF.

This clonotype was found many times. The chain links TRBV20-1 to TRBJ2-1, with 13 nucleotides matching TRBD2. Germline-derived CDR1 and CDR2 are DFQATT and SNEGSKA (reference sequence). The CDR3 contains 13 residues. V lost 6 bases and J lost 5; bases outside the gene matches: 1. The CDR3 reads CSATSGGDNEQFF. DNA of the CDR3: TGCAGTGCCACTAGCGGGGGGGACAATGAGCAGTTCTTC.

This clonotype was seen only a few times. The CDR3 here is CASSLAESSTDTQYF. The CDR3 nucleotides read TGCGCCAGCAGCTTGGCCGAAAGTAGCACAGATACGCAGTATTTT. This chain connects TRBV5-1 to TRBJ2-3; unclear D gene. The length of the CDR3 is 15 residues. CDR1 is SGHRS and CDR2 is YFSETQ in the germline V gene. With 0 bases removed from V and 0 bases from J, the gap between germline ends came to 8 bases.

This clonotype was counted at least ten times. This chain connects TRBV5-1 to TRBJ2-7; no clear D. The germline V gene has CDR1 SGHRS and CDR2 YFSETQ. The CDR3 is 14 amino acids. Trimming stripped 4 bases from V and 0 bases from J, with 11 bases between. DNA for the CDR3: TGCGCCAGCAGCCCAGGCCCCAGCTCCTACGAGCAGTACTTC. Its protein product is CASSPGPSSYEQYF.

This clonotype was detected only a few times. The V gene is TRBV7-9, the J gene TRBJ2-5; possible D gene TRBD2, 5 bases. This CDR3 has 17 residues. The germline CDR1 and CDR2 sequences are SEHNR and FQNEAQ (reference sequence). Trimming took off 0 bases at V and 2 bases at J, with 16 bases between the two ends. CDR3: CASSLALIGGEQETQYF. As DNA, the CDR3 is TGTGCCAGCAGCTTAGCGCTAATAGGAGGCGAGCAAGAGACCCAGTACTTC.

In this sample, this clonotype turned up a few times. The chain joins TRBV20-1 to TRBJ2-5; TRBD1 aligns across 7 bases. The CDR3 is 14 residues long. CDR1 DFQATT and CDR2 SNEGSKA come from the germline V gene (reference sequence). V lost 5 bases and J lost 5; bases outside the gene matches: 11. The CDR3 DNA reads TGCAGTGCTTACGACAGGGTGGGCCGGGAGACCCAGTACTTC. It codes for CSAYDRVGRETQYF.

This clonotype was seen ten or more times. The chain combines TRBV12-3 or TRBV12-4 with TRBJ2-1, with 14 bases matching TRBD2. The CDR3 loop spans 14 amino acids. V dropped 8 bases and J dropped 15; count of bases not matched to a gene: 12. The CDR3 nucleotides read TGTGCCAGCGGAACGACTAGCGGGGGGGCCTATGGGTTCTTC. As protein: CASGTTSGGAYGFF.